This T cell receptor beta chain was sequenced in a study of vaccination and CD4 T cells after COVID-19. Study in general: The post-COVID sampling time was a median 101 days after diagnosis, ranging from 35 to 161. General study points: Among reactive clones from convalescent patients, a median around 90% appeared only post-vaccination.

This clonotype was counted between two and nine times. The target antigen is unknown. One end of the junction does not line up with germline, which may come from a read error. Germline-derived CDR1 and CDR2 are MDHEN and SYDVKM. CDR3 size: 12 residues. Researchers used the Oncomine TCR Beta short-read assay to sequence DNA from cultured CD4+ T cells. Each CDR3 protein gets one entry after TCRdb re-called the PCR reads with MiXCR. Of about 24,000 distinct CDR3 sequences listed, 40% to 50% are singletons. Time point reported: late sampling 161 to 241 days after vaccination in a few convalescent patients. The treatment: roughly 11-day PBMC culture with coronavirus spike peptide pools or control peptides (ViraFEST assay). ViraFEST relied on peptide pools to expand antigen-specific T cells; the TCRs were sequenced afterward.

The gene calls are TRBV28 and TRBJ1-1; no firm D call. The source was CD4+ T cells from blood, cultured in vitro, collected about 7 months after SARS-CoV-2 vaccination. This receptor was identified in a human donor who had recovered from COVID-19. This CDR3 is CASSLRHTEAFF. DNA for the CDR3: TGTGCCAGCAGTTTACGACACACCGAAGCTTTCTTT.